These 5 T cell receptor beta chains share one sample of origin, sequenced in a study of blood T cell repertoires in COVID-19. Assay used: immunoSEQ multiplex PCR; TCRdb lists only in-frame clones, some missing. The sample has some 30,000 clones, approximately 83% seen once. Sequencing used peripheral blood. These receptors originate from a woman aged 80 or over with COVID-19, enrolled during active disease.

The chain couples TRBV6-5 to TRBJ1-6; 7 bases align to TRBD1. The germline V gene encodes CDR1 MNHEY and CDR2 SVGAGI. The CDR3 sequence is 15 residues long. The junction had 12 bases not matched to a gene; V was cut back by 5 bases and J by 11 bases. As DNA, the CDR3 is TGTGCCAGCAGTAGGGACAGCGTCGGGGCGGCACCCCTCCACTTT. Its translation: CASSRDSVGAAPLHF.

The chain uses TRBV5-1 and TRBJ1-5; possible D gene TRBD1, 6 bases. The CDR3 has 16 amino acids. Trimming removed 0 bases at V and 6 bases at J, with 16 bases between. The germline gives CDR1 SGHRS, CDR2 YFSETQ. For the CDR3, the DNA is TGCGCCAGCAGCTTGGACTCAGGGGATTTAAGTCAGCCCCAGCATTTT. This translates into CASSLDSGDLSQPQHF.

The chain is built from TRBV7-9 and TRBJ2-7; no clear D. The CDR3 sequence is 12 residues long. Trimming took 4 bases from V and 4 from J, leaving 8 bases between them. Per the germline V gene, CDR1 is SEHNR and CDR2 is FQNEAQ (reference sequence). The CDR3 here is CASSSSAYEQYF. The CDR3 DNA reads TGTGCCAGCAGCTCCAGCGCTTACGAGCAGTACTTC.

V and J are TRBV30 and TRBJ2-1, with 9 nucleotides matching TRBD1. CDR1 is GTSNPN, CDR2 SVGIG, per germline (reference sequence). CDR3 length: 15 amino acids. The V and J ends lost 1 base and 2 bases, in that order; junction bases with no gene match: 3. The CDR3 nucleotides are TGTGCCTGGAGTGGGGGACAGGGAGCCTACAATGAGCAGTTCTTC. It is translated as CAWSGGQGAYNEQFF.

The rearrangement uses TRBV4-1 and TRBJ2-5, with TRBD2 identical over 8 bases. Germline values: CDR1 MGHRA, CDR2 YSYEKL. The CDR3 has 16 residues. With V trimmed by 2 bases and J by 4 bases, 9 bases remained unmatched. Written as DNA, the CDR3 is TGCGCCAGCAGCCAACCCCCAGCGGGGGTGGCAGAGACCCAGTACTTC. Its translation: CASSQPPAGVAETQYF.